The 14 T cell receptor beta chains below all came from one sample that was sequenced in a study of blood T cell repertoires in COVID-19. Sequencing was performed with immunoSEQ multiplex PCR; in TCRdb, only in-frame clones are kept and a portion is missing. Of roughly 230,000 clones in the sample, approximately 83% were seen once. Sample: PBMCs or T cells enriched from blood (not recorded which). The receptor source for this set is a woman aged 55-69 years who had recovered from COVID-19.

The chain joins TRBV27 to TRBJ2-1; the D gene is possibly TRBD1 (6 bases). Per germline, CDR1 MNHEY and CDR2 SMNVEV (reference sequence). The CDR3 has 15 residues. The germline V and J ends were trimmed by 4 bases and 4 bases, with 14 bases remaining between them. The CDR3 coding sequence is TGTGCCAGCAGTTACCCCAGGGGCGCGTACAATGAGCAGTTCTTC. It translates to CASSYPRGAYNEQFF.

V and J are TRBV19 and TRBJ1-6, with D unresolved. V was cut by 0 bases and J by 10 bases, with 13 bases left in between. The germline V gene encodes CDR1 LNHDA and CDR2 SQIVND (reference sequence). This CDR3 contains 15 residues. The CDR3 is CASSIEGSRPSPLHF. The CDR3 bases are TGTGCCAGTAGTATAGAGGGCAGCCGCCCCTCACCCCTCCACTTT. Full variable domain (outside the CDR3, taken from reference TRBV19 and TRBJ1-6): DGGITQSPKYLFRKEGQNVTLSCEQNLNHDAMYWYRQDPGQGLRLIYYSQIVNDFQKGDIAEGYSVSREKKESFPLTVTSAQKNPTAFYLCASSIEGSRPSPLHFGNGTRLTVT.

This clone has only a few counts. The CDR3 here is CATSRDRSSYEQYF. The CDR3 bases are TGTGCCACCAGCAGAGACAGAAGCTCCTACGAGCAGTACTTC. The rearrangement joins TRBV15 to TRBJ2-7; D is unresolved. The CDR3 contains 14 residues. V was trimmed by 0 bases and J by 0 bases, leaving 6 bases between them. The V gene's germline CDR1 is LNHNV and CDR2 YYDKDF (reference sequence).

V usage is TRBV2 and J usage is TRBJ1-5; D call uncertain. Trimming removed 6 bases from V and 2 bases from J, with 8 bases in between. The CDR3 runs 13 residues. Per the germline V gene, CDR1 is SNHLY and CDR2 is FYNNEI. This CDR3 is CASRVEGNQPQHF. The CDR3 nucleotides read TGTGCCAGCAGGGTGGAGGGCAATCAGCCCCAGCATTTT.

The V gene is TRBV7-7, the J gene TRBJ2-1; TRBD2 matches 8 bases. The CDR3 is made up of 16 amino acids. V lost 5 bases and J lost 4; bases outside the gene matches: 10. Germline loops: CDR1 SSHAT, CDR2 FNYEAQ (reference sequence). The CDR3 is CASSPPGLDGYNEQFF. The CDR3 nucleotides read TGTGCCAGCAGCCCCCCGGGACTAGATGGGTACAATGAGCAGTTCTTC.

The genes are TRBV11-2 and TRBJ1-2; maybe TRBD1 (5 bases). V shed 5 bases and J shed 2 bases, with 12 bases lying between them. The CDR3 is made up of 14 amino acids. In germline, CDR1 is SGHAT, CDR2 FQNNGV. CDR3 residues: CASSDPGGNYGYTF. CDR3 DNA sequence: TGTGCCAGCAGCGACCCTGGGGGGAACTATGGCTACACCTTC. Drawing the rest from reference TRBV11-2 and TRBJ1-2, the complete variable domain is EAGVAQSPRYKIIEKRQSVAFWCNPISGHATLYWYQQILGQGPKLLIQFQNNGVVDDSQLPKDRFSAERLKGVDSTLKIQPAKLEDSAVYLCASSDPGGNYGYTFGSGTRLTVV.

The genes are TRBV24-1 and TRBJ1-2; D remains ambiguous. V was shortened by 4 bases and J by 7 bases, with 12 bases between the two germline ends. Germline lookup yields CDR1 KGHDR and CDR2 SFDVKD. This CDR3 comprises 13 residues. CDR3 DNA: TGTGCCACCAGTGACCAGGAGGGAGTTGGCTACACCTTC. Protein product: CATSDQEGVGYTF.

The rearrangement links TRBV19 to TRBJ2-3; D is uncertain. V was shortened by 5 bases and J by 4 bases, with 10 bases between the two germline ends. The CDR3 has 13 residues. Germline CDR1 reads LNHDA; CDR2 reads SQIVND (reference sequence). CDR3 nucleotides: TGTGCCAGTAGTCTGGGCAGAGCAGATACGCAGTATTTT. Its protein is CASSLGRADTQYF.

This clone came up a few times. The V and J genes are TRBV6-1 and TRBJ2-3; 8 positions agree with TRBD2. The CDR3 contains 14 residues. V lost 5 bases, J lost 6 bases, and 7 bases stayed unmatched. Germline V gives CDR1 MNHNS, CDR2 SASEGT. The CDR3 loop reads CASSRRTSYDTQYF. The CDR3 nucleotides are TGTGCCAGCAGTCGTAGGACTAGCTACGATACGCAGTATTTT.

The chain has TRBV19 and TRBJ2-1, with 8 positions matching TRBD2. This CDR3 is built from 16 residues. The germline V gene has CDR1 LNHDA and CDR2 SQIVND (reference sequence). The J segment lost 3 bases and the V segment lost 7 bases, leaving 11 bases of the junction unmatched. The CDR3, as DNA: TGTGCCAGTAACACTATCGTCGGGGGGGGCTACAATGAGCAGTTCTTC. Amino acids: CASNTIVGGGYNEQFF.

The chain has TRBV5-6 and TRBJ1-6; 7 bases map to TRBD1. Germline-derived CDR1 and CDR2 are SGHDT and YYEEEE. The ends lost 4 bases at V and 14 bases at J; junction bases unmatched: 12. The CDR3 extends over 14 amino acids. The CDR3 nucleotides are TGTGCCAGCAGCCTTCGGGACAGCCCCAGCTCCCTCCACTTT. Its translation is CASSLRDSPSSLHF.

This clone was observed a handful of times. This rearrangement joins TRBV6-1 to TRBJ1-2; D uncertain. Looked up from germline, CDR1 is MNHNS and CDR2 is SASEGT. This CDR3 is 11 amino acids long. V was shortened by 3 bases and J by 8 bases, with 7 bases between the two germline ends. The CDR3 bases are TGTGCCAGCAGTGAGTCTAGCGGCTACACCTTC. Translating it yields CASSESSGYTF.

This clone was found a few times. The V and J genes are TRBV19 and TRBJ1-2; 10 bases agree with TRBD1. Looked up from germline, CDR1 is LNHDA and CDR2 is SQIVND (reference sequence). J lost 4 bases, V lost 4 bases, and 9 bases had no gene match. CDR3 length equals 16 residues. This CDR3 reads CASSTGQGGSIYGYTF. CDR3 bases: TGTGCCAGTAGTACCGGACAGGGGGGTTCCATCTATGGCTACACCTTC.

This chain links TRBV20-1 with TRBJ1-4; D gene unclear. Looked up from germline, CDR1 is DFQATT and CDR2 is SNEGSKA (reference sequence). The CDR3 contains 11 residues. The germline V and J ends were trimmed by 4 bases and 9 bases, with 9 bases remaining between them. The CDR3: CSAITRKKLFF. The CDR3 DNA is TGCAGTGCTATTACTCGAAAAAAACTGTTTTTT.